Following are 6 T cell receptor beta chains from one sample sequenced in a study of cytomegalovirus exposure and HLA in healthy donors. 13 Jbeta primers and 60 Vbeta primers were used for the PCR. Clones were sequenced by immunoSEQ multiplex PCR, and TCRdb holds only the in-frame ones, with some missing. Here the sample spans tens of thousands of clones, just under 75% being singletons. The specimen sequenced was PBMCs. All receptors come from a man aged 55 to 70 in good health and CMV-seronegative.

J is TRBJ1-6 and V is TRBV7-9; D gene ambiguous. The CDR3 has 16 amino acids. V was pared by 7 bases and J by 0 bases, with 13 bases between. CDR1 and CDR2 from the germline V gene are SEHNR and FQNEAQ (reference sequence). The CDR3 coding sequence is TGTGCCAGCACCTCCAGTGGGAGCTCCTATAATTCACCCCTCCACTTT. It translates to CASTSSGSSYNSPLHF.

The CDR3 loop is CSAKHADTQYF. The CDR3 DNA follows: TGCAGTGCCAAACACGCAGATACGCAGTATTTT. This sequence joins TRBV20-1 and TRBJ2-3; D not resolved. V shed 6 bases and J shed 4 bases, with 8 bases lying between them. Germline V CDR1 and CDR2: DFQATT, SNEGSKA (reference sequence). The CDR3 runs 11 residues.

As to this clone: A read error may account for a junction end that differs from germline. V usage is TRBV7-9 and J usage is TRBJ2-7; weak D call: TRBD2 (6 bases). This CDR3 has 15 amino acids. CDR1 SEHNR and CDR2 FQNEAQ come from the germline V gene (reference sequence). The CDR3 is CSSSLRAGLLSEQYF. The CDR3 DNA reads as TGTTCCAGCAGCTTAAGGGCGGGACTCCTCTCGGAGCAGTACTTC.

The table lists this clone with a few counts. One junction end does not reproduce the germline sequence, and a read error may be involved. This chain uses TRBV19 with TRBJ2-7, with TRBD2 matching over 13 bases. The CDR3 consists of 15 residues. In germline, CDR1 is LNHDA, CDR2 SQIVND (reference sequence). DNA of the CDR3: TGTGCCAGTAAAACTAGCGGGGGGGCTTCCTCCGAGCAGTACTTC. Translation: CASKTSGGASSEQYF.

The gene calls are TRBV18 and TRBJ1-6; 7 nucleotides match TRBD1. Looked up from germline, CDR1 is KGHSH and CDR2 is LQKENI. V shed 3 bases and J 5 bases; nucleotides not matched to a gene: 4. This CDR3 spans 15 amino acids. CDR3 in amino acids: CASSPTGLDNSPLHF. The CDR3 DNA follows: TGTGCCAGCTCACCGACAGGGTTGGATAATTCACCCCTCCACTTT. Full variable domain (rest looked up from reference TRBV18 and TRBJ1-6): NAGVMQNPRHLVRRRGQEARLRCSPMKGHSHVYWYRQLPEEGLKFMVYLQKENIIDESGMPKERFSAEFPKEGPSILRIQQVVRGDSAAYFCASSPTGLDNSPLHFGNGTRLTVT.

The chain combines TRBV6-1 with TRBJ2-7, with 7 nucleotides matching TRBD1. Germline lookup yields CDR1 MNHNS and CDR2 SASEGT. The CDR3 contains 14 residues. V gave up 5 bases and J gave up 0 bases; unmatched junction bases: 4. The CDR3 region is CASSLGQDSYEQYF. The CDR3 region has the DNA TGTGCCAGCAGTTTAGGACAGGACTCCTACGAGCAGTACTTC.